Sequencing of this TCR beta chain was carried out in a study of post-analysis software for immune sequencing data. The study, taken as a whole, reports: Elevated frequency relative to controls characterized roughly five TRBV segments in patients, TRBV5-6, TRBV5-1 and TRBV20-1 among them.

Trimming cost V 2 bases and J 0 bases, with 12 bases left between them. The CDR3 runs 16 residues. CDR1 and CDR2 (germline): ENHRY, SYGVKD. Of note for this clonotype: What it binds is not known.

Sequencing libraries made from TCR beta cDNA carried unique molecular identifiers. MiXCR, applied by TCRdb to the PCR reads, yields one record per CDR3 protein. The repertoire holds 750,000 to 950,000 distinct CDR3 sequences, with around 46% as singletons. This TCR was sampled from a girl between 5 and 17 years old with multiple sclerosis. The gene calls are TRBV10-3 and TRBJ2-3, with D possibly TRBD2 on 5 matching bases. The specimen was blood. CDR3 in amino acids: CAISELELVSTDTQYF. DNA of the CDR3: TGTGCCATCAGTGAGCTTGAACTAGTTAGCACAGATACGCAGTATTTT.